The 3 T cell receptor beta chains given below trace back to one sample, sequenced in a study of identifying expanded T cells in peripheral blood. Method: immunoSEQ multiplex PCR; TCRdb's copy keeps in-frame clones and lacks some. The sample holds tens of thousands of clones, 84% seen once. The source material was blood. The receptors were sampled from a person between 18 and 69 years old in good health.

The gene calls are TRBV28 and TRBJ2-1, with TRBD2 matching 9 bases. With V trimmed by 4 bases and J by 4 bases, 14 bases remained unmatched. The CDR3 totals 18 residues. Germline values: CDR1 MDHEN, CDR2 SYDVKM. The CDR3 region is CASSSPLGREGRYNEQFF. The CDR3 DNA follows: TGTGCCAGCAGTTCCCCATTGGGGCGGGAGGGCCGGTACAATGAGCAGTTCTTC.

The chain recombines TRBV7-2 with TRBJ2-3; 8 bases align to TRBD2. J gave up 2 bases and V 4 bases, and 11 bases lay outside the gene matches. CDR1 and CDR2 from the germline V gene are SGHTA and FQGNSA. This CDR3 is 17 amino acids long. CDR3 sequence reads: CASSSLWVAGTTDTQYF. The CDR3 DNA is TGTGCCAGCAGCTCCCTGTGGGTAGCGGGGACCACAGATACGCAGTATTTT.

The chain uses TRBV7-3 and TRBJ2-3; D gene unclear. Trimming removed 5 bases from V and 10 bases from J, with 22 bases in between. The CDR3 consists of 15 residues. Germline V CDR1 and CDR2: SGHTA, FQGTGA. The CDR3 coding sequence is TGTGCCAGCAGCGCCGTGGCTACAGATGTCGGTGCGCAGTATTTT. It yields the protein CASSAVATDVGAQYF.